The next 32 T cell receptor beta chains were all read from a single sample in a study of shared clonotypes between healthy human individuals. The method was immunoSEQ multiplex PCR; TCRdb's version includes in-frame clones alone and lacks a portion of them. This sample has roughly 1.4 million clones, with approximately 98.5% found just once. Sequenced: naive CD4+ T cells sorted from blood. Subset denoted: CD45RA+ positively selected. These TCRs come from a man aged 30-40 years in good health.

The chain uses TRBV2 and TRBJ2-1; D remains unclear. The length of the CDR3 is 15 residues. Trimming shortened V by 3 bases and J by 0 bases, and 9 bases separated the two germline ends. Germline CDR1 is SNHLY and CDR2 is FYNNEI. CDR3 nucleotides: TGTGCCAGCAGTGAGTGGCAGAGCTCCTACAATGAGCAGTTCTTC. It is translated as CASSEWQSSYNEQFF. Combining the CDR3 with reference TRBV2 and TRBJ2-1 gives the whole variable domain EPEVTQTPSHQVTQMGQEVILRCVPISNHLYFYWYRQILGQKVEFLVSFYNNEISEKSEIFDDQFSVERPDGSNFTLKIRSTKLEDSAMYFCASSEWQSSYNEQFFGPGTRLTVL.

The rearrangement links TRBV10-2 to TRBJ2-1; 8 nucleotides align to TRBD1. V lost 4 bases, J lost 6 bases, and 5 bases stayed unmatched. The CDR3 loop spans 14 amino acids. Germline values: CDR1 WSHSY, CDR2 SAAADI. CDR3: CASSVSQGVNEQFF. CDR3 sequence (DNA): TGCGCCAGCAGTGTTTCACAGGGGGTCAATGAGCAGTTCTTC.

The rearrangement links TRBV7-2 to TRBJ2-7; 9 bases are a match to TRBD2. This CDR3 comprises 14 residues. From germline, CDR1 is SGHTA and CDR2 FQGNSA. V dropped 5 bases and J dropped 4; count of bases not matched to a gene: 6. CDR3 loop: CASSVIAGAYEQYF. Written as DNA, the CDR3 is TGTGCCAGCAGCGTTATAGCGGGAGCTTACGAGCAGTACTTC.

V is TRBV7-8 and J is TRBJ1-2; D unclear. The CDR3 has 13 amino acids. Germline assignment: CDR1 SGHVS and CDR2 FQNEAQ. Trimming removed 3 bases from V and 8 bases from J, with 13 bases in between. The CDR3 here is CASSFETKRGYTF. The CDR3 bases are TGTGCCAGCAGCTTCGAAACCAAGAGGGGCTACACCTTC.

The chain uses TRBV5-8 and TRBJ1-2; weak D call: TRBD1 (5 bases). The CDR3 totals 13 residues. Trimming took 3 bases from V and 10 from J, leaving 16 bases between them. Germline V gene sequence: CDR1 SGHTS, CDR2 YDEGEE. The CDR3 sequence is CASSSPGRDSYTF. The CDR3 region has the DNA TGTGCCAGCAGCTCACCGGGACGTGACTCCTACACCTTC.

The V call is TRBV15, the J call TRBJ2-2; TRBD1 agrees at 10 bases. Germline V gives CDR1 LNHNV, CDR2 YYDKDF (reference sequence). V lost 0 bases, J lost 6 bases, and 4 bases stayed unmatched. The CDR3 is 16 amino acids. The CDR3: CATSRDLGTGAGELFF. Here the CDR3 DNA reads TGTGCCACCAGCAGAGATCTGGGGACAGGGGCCGGGGAGCTGTTTTTT.

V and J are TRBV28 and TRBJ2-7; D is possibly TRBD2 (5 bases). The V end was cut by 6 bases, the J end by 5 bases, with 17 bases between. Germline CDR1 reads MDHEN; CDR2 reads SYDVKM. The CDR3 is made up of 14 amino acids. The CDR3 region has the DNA TGTGCCAGCAGGTATGGGAGCCATTTGGACGAGCAGTACTTC. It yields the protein CASRYGSHLDEQYF.

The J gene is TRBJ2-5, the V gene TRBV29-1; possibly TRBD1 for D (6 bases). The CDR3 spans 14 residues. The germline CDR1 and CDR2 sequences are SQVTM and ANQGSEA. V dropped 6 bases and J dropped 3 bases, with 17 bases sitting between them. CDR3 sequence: CSVKDRSLEETQYF. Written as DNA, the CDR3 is TGCAGCGTGAAAGACAGGAGTTTGGAAGAGACCCAGTACTTC.

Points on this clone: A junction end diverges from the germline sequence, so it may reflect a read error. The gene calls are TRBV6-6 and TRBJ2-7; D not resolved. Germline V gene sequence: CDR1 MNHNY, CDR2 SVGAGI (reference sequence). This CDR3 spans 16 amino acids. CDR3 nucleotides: TGTGCCAGCAGTTACCTTGGCGGAGCCGCCTCCTCCGAGCAGTACTTC. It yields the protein CASSYLGGAASSEQYF.

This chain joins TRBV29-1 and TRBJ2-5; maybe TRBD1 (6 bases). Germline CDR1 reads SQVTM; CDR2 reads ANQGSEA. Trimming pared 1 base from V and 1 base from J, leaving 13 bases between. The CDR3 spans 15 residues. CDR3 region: CSVEVGQGIQETQYF. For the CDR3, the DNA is TGCAGCGTTGAAGTAGGGCAGGGGATCCAAGAGACCCAGTACTTC. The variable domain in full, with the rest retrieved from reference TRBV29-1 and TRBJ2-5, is SAVISQKPSRDICQRGTSLTIQCQVDSQVTMMFWYRQQPGQSLTLIATANQGSEATYESGFVIDKFPISRPNLTFSTLTVSNMSPEDSSIYLCSVEVGQGIQETQYFGPGTRLLVL.

CDR3 in amino acids: CASSSRGGIGNQPQHF. CDR3 DNA: TGTGCCAGCAGCTCCCGGGGAGGGATAGGCAATCAGCCCCAGCATTTT. V usage is TRBV27 and J usage is TRBJ1-5; D is uncertain. CDR1 is MNHEY and CDR2 is SMNVEV in the germline V gene (reference sequence). The CDR3 extends over 16 amino acids. The V and J ends lost 6 bases and 2 bases respectively, with 17 bases between them.

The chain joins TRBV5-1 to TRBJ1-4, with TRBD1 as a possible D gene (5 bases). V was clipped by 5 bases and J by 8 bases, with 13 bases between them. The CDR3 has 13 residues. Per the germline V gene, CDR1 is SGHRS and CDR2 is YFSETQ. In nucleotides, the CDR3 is TGCGCCAGCAGAGGGGAGGATCTCGAAAAACTGTTTTTT. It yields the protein CASRGEDLEKLFF.

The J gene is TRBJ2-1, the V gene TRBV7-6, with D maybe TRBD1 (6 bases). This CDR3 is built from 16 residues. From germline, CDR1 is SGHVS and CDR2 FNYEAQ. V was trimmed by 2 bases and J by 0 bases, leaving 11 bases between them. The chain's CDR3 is CASSLHRVSSYNEQFF. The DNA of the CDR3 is TGTGCCAGCAGCTTACACAGGGTTAGCTCCTACAATGAGCAGTTCTTC. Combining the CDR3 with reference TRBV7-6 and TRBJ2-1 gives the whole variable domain GAGVSQSPRYKVTKRGQDVALRCDPISGHVSLYWYRQALGQGPEFLTYFNYEAQQDKSGLPNDRFSAERPEGSISTLTIQRTEQRDSAMYRCASSLHRVSSYNEQFFGPGTRLTVL.

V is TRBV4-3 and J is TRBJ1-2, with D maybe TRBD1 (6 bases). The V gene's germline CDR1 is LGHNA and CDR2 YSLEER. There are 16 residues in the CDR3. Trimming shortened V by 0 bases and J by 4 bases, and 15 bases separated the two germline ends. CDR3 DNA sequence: TGCGCCAGCAGCCAAGAGCCCCTGACAGGATTCTATGGCTACACCTTC. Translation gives CASSQEPLTGFYGYTF.

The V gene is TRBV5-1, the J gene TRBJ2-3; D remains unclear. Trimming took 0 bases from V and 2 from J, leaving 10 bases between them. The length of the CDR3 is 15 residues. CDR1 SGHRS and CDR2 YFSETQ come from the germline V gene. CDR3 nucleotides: TGCGCCAGCAGCTTGGAGGCAGGTTACACAGATACGCAGTATTTT. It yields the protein CASSLEAGYTDTQYF.

This CDR3 is CASSQARTGTPYGYTF. The DNA for the CDR3 is TGCGCCAGCAGCCAAGCCAGGACAGGGACCCCCTATGGCTACACCTTC. The chain joins TRBV4-1 to TRBJ1-2, with 8 bases matching TRBD1. This CDR3 has 16 amino acids. Germline V lookup: CDR1 MGHRA, CDR2 YSYEKL. The J segment lost 4 bases and the V segment lost 1 base, leaving 8 bases of the junction unmatched.

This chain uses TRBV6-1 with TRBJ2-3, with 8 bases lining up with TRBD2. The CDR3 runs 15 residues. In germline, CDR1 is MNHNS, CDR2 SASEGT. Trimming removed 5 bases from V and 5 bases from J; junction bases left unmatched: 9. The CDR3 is CASSRVAGRKDTQYF. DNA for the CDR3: TGTGCCAGCAGTAGGGTAGCGGGAAGGAAAGATACGCAGTATTTT.

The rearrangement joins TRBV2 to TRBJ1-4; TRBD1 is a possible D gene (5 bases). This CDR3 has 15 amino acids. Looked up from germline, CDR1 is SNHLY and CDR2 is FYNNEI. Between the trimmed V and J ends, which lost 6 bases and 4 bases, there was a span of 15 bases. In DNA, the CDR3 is TGTGCCAGCAGGGACCCGGGGCGCCTTAATGAAAAACTGTTTTTT. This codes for CASRDPGRLNEKLFF.

The CDR3 is CASRPGGQNGNTIYF. The DNA of the CDR3 is TGTGCCAGCAGACCGGGGGGACAAAATGGAAACACCATATATTTT. The J gene is TRBJ1-3, the V gene TRBV28; maybe TRBD1 (6 bases). CDR1 is MDHEN and CDR2 is SYDVKM in the germline V gene. V was shortened by 6 bases and J by 3 bases, with 15 bases between the two germline ends. The CDR3 is made up of 15 amino acids.

The CDR3 loop is CASSRPLRVAEGETQYF. The CDR3 bases are TGTGCCAGCAGCCGTCCTTTAAGGGTTGCGGAAGGGGAGACCCAGTACTTC. This chain connects TRBV5-5 to TRBJ2-5; D not resolved. Trimming removed 4 bases from V and 5 bases from J, with 24 bases in between. The CDR3 contains 17 residues. Germline CDR1 and CDR2: SGHKS and YYEKEE (reference sequence).

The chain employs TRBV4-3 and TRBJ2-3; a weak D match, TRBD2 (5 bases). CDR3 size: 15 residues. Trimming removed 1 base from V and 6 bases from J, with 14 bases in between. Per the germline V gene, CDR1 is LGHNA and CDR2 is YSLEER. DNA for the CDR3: TGCGCCAGCAGCCAAGGCGGGCTAGCAGCGGATACGCAGTATTTT. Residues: CASSQGGLAADTQYF.

CDR3 nucleotide sequence: TGTGCCAGCAGCTTAGTTCCAGGGCACACCGGGGAGCTGTTTTTT. Translated: CASSLVPGHTGELFF. The V and J genes are TRBV7-2 and TRBJ2-2; a weak D match, TRBD1 (5 bases). V lost 1 base and J 3 bases, leaving 9 bases between the germline ends. The CDR3 contains 15 residues. From germline, CDR1 is SGHTA and CDR2 FQGNSA.

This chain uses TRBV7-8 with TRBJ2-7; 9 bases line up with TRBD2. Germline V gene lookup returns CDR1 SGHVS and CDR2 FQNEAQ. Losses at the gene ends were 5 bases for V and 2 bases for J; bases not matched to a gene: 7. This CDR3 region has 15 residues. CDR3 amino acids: CASSLSGGRAYEQYF. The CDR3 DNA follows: TGTGCCAGCAGCCTTAGCGGCGGGAGGGCCTACGAGCAGTACTTC.

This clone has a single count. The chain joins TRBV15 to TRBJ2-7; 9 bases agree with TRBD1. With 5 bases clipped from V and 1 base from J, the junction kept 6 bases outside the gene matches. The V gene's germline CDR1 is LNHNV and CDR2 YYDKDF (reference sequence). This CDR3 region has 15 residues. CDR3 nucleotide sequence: TGTGCCACCAGCGTCGGACAGGGGATATCCTACGAGCAGTACTTC. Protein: CATSVGQGISYEQYF.

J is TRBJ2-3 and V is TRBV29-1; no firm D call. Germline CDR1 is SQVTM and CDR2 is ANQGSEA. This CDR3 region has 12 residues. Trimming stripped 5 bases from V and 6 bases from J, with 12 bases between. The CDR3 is CSVRLDADTQYF. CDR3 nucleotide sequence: TGCAGCGTTCGCCTCGATGCGGATACGCAGTATTTT.

The CDR3: CASSEFTGAYEQYF. For the CDR3, the DNA is TGTGCCAGCAGTGAATTTACAGGGGCCTACGAGCAGTACTTC. V gene TRBV25-1 combines with J gene TRBJ2-7; 7 bases map to TRBD1. V shed 1 base and J 2 bases; nucleotides not matched to a gene: 2. This CDR3 spans 14 amino acids. Germline V gives CDR1 MGHDK, CDR2 SYGVNS.

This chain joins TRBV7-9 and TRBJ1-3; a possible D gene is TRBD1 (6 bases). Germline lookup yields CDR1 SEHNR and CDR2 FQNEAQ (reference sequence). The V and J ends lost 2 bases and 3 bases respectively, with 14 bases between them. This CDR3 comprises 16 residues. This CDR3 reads CASSLSGRGGGNTIYF. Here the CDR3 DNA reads TGTGCCAGCAGCTTATCTGGCAGGGGAGGTGGAAACACCATATATTTT.

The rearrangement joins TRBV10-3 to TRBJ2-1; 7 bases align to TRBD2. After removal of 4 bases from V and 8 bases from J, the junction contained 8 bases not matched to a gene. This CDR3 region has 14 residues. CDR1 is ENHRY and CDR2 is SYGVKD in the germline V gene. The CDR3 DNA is TGTGCCATCAGTGCTGGCGGGGGTTGGGATGAGCAGTTCTTC. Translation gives CAISAGGGWDEQFF.

CDR3 sequence: CASSRRGDRISYNEQFF. The DNA of the CDR3 is TGTGCCAGCAGCCGACGGGGTGACAGGATCTCCTACAATGAGCAGTTCTTC. V is TRBV9 and J is TRBJ2-1; D perhaps matches TRBD1 (6 bases). V was cut by 4 bases and J by 0 bases, with 17 bases left in between. This CDR3 is 17 amino acids long. CDR1 is SGDLS and CDR2 is YYNGEE in the germline V gene.

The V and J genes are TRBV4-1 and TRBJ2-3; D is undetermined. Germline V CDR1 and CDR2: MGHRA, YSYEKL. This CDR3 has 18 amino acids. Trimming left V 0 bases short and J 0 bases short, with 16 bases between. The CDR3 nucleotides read TGCGCCAGCAGCCAAGAGGGCCCCCTTCTAGTGAGCACAGATACGCAGTATTTT. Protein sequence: CASSQEGPLLVSTDTQYF.

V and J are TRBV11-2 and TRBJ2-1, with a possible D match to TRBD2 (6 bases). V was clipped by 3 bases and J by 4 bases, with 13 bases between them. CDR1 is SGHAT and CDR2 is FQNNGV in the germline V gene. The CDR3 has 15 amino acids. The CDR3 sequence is CASSLFEGRYNEQFF. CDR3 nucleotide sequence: TGTGCCAGCAGCTTGTTTGAAGGGAGGTACAATGAGCAGTTCTTC.

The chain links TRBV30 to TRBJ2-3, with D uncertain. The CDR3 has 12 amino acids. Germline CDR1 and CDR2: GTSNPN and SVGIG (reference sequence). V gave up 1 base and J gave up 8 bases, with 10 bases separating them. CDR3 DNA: TGTGCCTGGAGTGCCGCGGTGGGTACGCAGTATTTT. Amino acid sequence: CAWSAAVGTQYF.